This is a list of T cell receptor beta chains from one sample in a study of cytotoxic CD8 clonotypes in ibrutinib-treated CLL. Measured with immunoSEQ multiplex PCR; TCRdb has only the in-frame clones, and not every one. The sample has roughly 160,000 clones, about four fifths seen once. Sequenced here: PBMCs, sampled after 12 months of ibrutinib treatment. Receptors were obtained from a human donor with chronic lymphocytic leukemia. CDR3s include the opening cysteine and the closing phenylalanine or tryptophan. A D gene is named only where the DNA matches it firmly. Not every row has a clone size; where given, it reads once, few, many or a size class.

j_call,clone_size,d_call,v_call,cdr3_nt,cdr3_aa
TRBJ2-7,.,.,TRBV7-9,TGTGCCAGCAGCTTATCGGTGGCGCCGGGACTTTCCTACGAGCAGTACTTC,CASSLSVAPGLSYEQYF
TRBJ2-7,.,.,TRBV4-1,TGCGCCAGCAGCCAAGATTCCTTCCTCGGGGAGCAGTACTTC,CASSQDSFLGEQYF
TRBJ1-1,.,.,TRBV7-9,TGTGCCAGCAGCTTCGCAGGGGAATGGACTGAAGCTTTCTTT,CASSFAGEWTEAFF
TRBJ2-7,.,.,TRBV7-3,TGTGCCAGCACCAAACAGCCGGGCTACGAGCAGTACTTC,CASTKQPGYEQYF
TRBJ1-3,few,.,TRBV5-1,TGCGCCAGCAGCCTAGCCCCCGGGACGGTCTCTGGAAACACCATATATTTT,CASSLAPGTVSGNTIYF
TRBJ2-3,many,.,TRBV28,TGTGCCAGCAGTTCAGGGTTCCTTATTGTAGGCACAGATACGCAGTATTTT,CASSSGFLIVGTDTQYF
TRBJ2-1,.,TRBD1,TRBV7-9,TGTGCCAGCAGCTTACGGACAGGGGCTGGCCTCGATGAGCAGTTCTTC,CASSLRTGAGLDEQFF
TRBJ2-7,.,TRBD2,TRBV7-8,TGTGCCAGCAGCCGTGTGGGGGGGTACGAGCAGTACTTC,CASSRVGGYEQYF
TRBJ1-4,.,TRBD1,TRBV28,TGTGCCAGCAGTACCCGACAGGGTGCTAATGAAAAACTGTTTTTT,CASSTRQGANEKLFF
TRBJ1-2,few,.,TRBV4-3,TGCGCCAGCAGCCAAGATTTCGAGATTAACTATGGCTACACCTTC,CASSQDFEINYGYTF
TRBJ1-1,.,.,TRBV28,TGTGCCAGCAGTTTATGGTCCGGGTCGGACACTGAAGCTTTCTTT,CASSLWSGSDTEAFF
TRBJ1-2,.,TRBD1,TRBV5-4,TGTGCCAGCAGATCAGGGACAGGGGATGGCTACACCTTC,CASRSGTGDGYTF
TRBJ2-7,.,TRBD2,TRBV18,TGTGCCAGCTCAGGGGCGGGGGCCTACGAGCAGTACTTC,CASSGAGAYEQYF
TRBJ1-4,.,.,TRBV7-2,TGTGCCAGCAGCTTAGCGACAGGCGGTCGGGGTGAAAAACTGTTTTTT,CASSLATGGRGEKLFF
TRBJ2-7,once,.,TRBV10-3,TGTGCCATCAGTGATTATTTTCAGGACTACGCCTACGAGCAGTACTTC,CAISDYFQDYAYEQYF
TRBJ2-5,few,TRBD2,TRBV7-8,TGTGCCAGCACCCACCCAGCGGGAGAAGTAGGAGAGACCCAGTACTTC,CASTHPAGEVGETQYF
TRBJ2-7,.,TRBD1,TRBV30,TGTGCCTGGAGTGTGTTTGGGACAGGGCCCTACGAGCAGTACTTC,CAWSVFGTGPYEQYF
TRBJ1-2,.,.,TRBV18,TGTGCCAGCTCACCACCGGCAGGGCCTAACTATGGCTACACCTTC,CASSPPAGPNYGYTF
TRBJ1-4,.,.,TRBV9,TGTGCCAGCACCCGGAGCGGTGCAACTAATGAAAAACTGTTTTTT,CASTRSGATNEKLFF
TRBJ2-1,.,.,TRBV6-5,TGTGCCAGCCGCGACTGGGACGGCTTGCTGTTCTTC,CASRDWDGLLFF
TRBJ2-3,.,.,TRBV19,TGTGCCAGTACCACTCCCGGGACCACTTTAGGTACGCAGTATTTT,CASTTPGTTLGTQYF
TRBJ2-3,.,TRBD1,TRBV11-2,TGTGCCAGCAGCTTAGACAGGGGGCATGGAGATACGCAGTATTTT,CASSLDRGHGDTQYF
TRBJ1-5,.,TRBD1,TRBV11-2,TGTGCCAGCAGCTTAGATAGACAGGGGGTTAGCAATCAGCCCCAGCATTTT,CASSLDRQGVSNQPQHF
TRBJ2-7,.,.,TRBV11-2,TGTGCCAGCAGCTTAAGCCCGAGGGGAGTCGCCTCCTACGAGCAGTACTTC,CASSLSPRGVASYEQYF
TRBJ2-5,.,.,TRBV5-1,TGCGCCAGCAGCTTATCGGACAGCCAAGAGACCCAGTACTTC,CASSLSDSQETQYF
TRBJ2-5,.,TRBD2,TRBV29-1,TGCAGCGTTGGAGTAGCGGGGGGGCCTGAGACCCAGTACTTC,CSVGVAGGPETQYF
TRBJ1-2,.,TRBD1,TRBV5-5,TGTGCCAGCAGCACCCCGACAGGGACCTATGGCTACACCTTC,CASSTPTGTYGYTF
TRBJ2-5,.,.,TRBV5-1,TGCGCCAGCAGCTGGACCCTGGGGATCCAAGAGACCCAGTACTTC,CASSWTLGIQETQYF